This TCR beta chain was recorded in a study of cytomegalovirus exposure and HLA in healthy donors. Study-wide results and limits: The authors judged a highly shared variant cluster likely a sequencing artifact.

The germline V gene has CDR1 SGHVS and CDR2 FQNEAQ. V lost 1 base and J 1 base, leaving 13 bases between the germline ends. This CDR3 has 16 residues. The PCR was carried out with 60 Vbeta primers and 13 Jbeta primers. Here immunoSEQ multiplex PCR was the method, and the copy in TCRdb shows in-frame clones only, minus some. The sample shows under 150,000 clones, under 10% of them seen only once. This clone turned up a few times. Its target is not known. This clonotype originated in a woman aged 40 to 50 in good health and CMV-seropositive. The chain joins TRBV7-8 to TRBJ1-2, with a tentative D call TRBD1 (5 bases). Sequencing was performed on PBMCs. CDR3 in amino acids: CASSLGPTGFNYGYTF. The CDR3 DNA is TGTGCCAGCAGCTTAGGGCCCACAGGATTTAACTATGGCTACACCTTC. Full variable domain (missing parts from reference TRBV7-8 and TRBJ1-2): GAGVSQSPRYKVAKRGQDVALRCDPISGHVSLFWYQQALGQGPEFLTYFQNEAQLDKSGLPSDRFFAERPEGSVSTLKIQRTQQEDSAVYLCASSLGPTGFNYGYTFGSGTRLTVV.